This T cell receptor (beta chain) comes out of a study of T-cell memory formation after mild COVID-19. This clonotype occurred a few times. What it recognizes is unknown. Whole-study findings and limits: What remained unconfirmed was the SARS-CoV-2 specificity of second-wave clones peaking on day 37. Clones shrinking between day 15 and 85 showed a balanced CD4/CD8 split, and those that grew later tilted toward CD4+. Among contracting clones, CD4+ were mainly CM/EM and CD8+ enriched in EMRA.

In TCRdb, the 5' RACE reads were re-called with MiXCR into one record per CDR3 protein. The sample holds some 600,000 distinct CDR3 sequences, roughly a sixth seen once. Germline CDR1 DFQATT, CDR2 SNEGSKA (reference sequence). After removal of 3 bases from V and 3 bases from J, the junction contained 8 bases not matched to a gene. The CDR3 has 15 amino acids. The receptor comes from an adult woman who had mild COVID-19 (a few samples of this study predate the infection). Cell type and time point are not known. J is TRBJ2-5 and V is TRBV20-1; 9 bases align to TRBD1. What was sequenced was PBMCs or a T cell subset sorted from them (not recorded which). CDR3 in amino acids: CSARGDRDQKETQYF. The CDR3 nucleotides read TGCAGTGCTAGGGGGGACAGGGATCAGAAAGAGACCCAGTACTTC.